This T cell receptor beta chain was recovered during a study of resident and recirculating memory T cells in vitiligo (dated by TCRdb to 2016 to 2018). Regarding the complete study: For TCR beta sequencing, each of a few stable vitiligo patients provided PBMCs and epidermis from shave biopsies taken at two lesional sites and two nonlesional sites. Without cell sorting, samples were homogenized immediately before genomic DNA was extracted using the Qiagen DNeasy Blood & Tissue Kit. The human TCR beta sequencing was designed to test whether specific clones found in lesional vitiligo skin differed from the clones found in nonlesional skin and in blood.

The immunoSEQ hsTCRB kit was used to amplify TCR beta chains from genomic DNA. Sequencing of TCR beta libraries was performed on an Illumina MiSeq instrument by the immunoSEQ service. Per the original workflow: Analysis of the repertoire data was performed with the immunoSEQ Analyzer. Held by TCRdb, this immuneACCESS table contains in-frame sequences only and omits some clones. Under half of the omission traces to an unresolved V gene where checked; the cause of the rest is unknown. V and J calls and clone size are those listed in that table; D and trimming were worked out from the DNA. The sample profile shows about 42,000 clones; 80% to 95% of them were found once. The ten largest clonotypes hold roughly 4.5% of the sample. CDR1 and CDR2, looked up from the germline V gene, are KGHSH and LQKENI. V trim: 3 bases; J trim: 1 base; unmatched bases: 10. Including the terminal cysteine and phenylalanine, the CDR3 comprises 18 residues. Solely the CDR3 DNA is kept, with 54 bases framed from the first base.

What the work shows at the level of the full study, not this receptor alone: TCR sequences were not shared across biopsy sites or across patients, which suggests that different T cell clones infiltrate different lesions, a pattern described as private specificity. No unique dominant TCR clone was detected, and variation in clonality was observed among vitiligo lesions. By overlap and correlation analysis, no significant repertoire overlap was shown between biopsies, even within a single patient, except for each lesion compared with itself. Working out how much the T cell clones identified in the vitiligo lesions and the human Trm versus Tcm pools each contribute will require future mechanistic studies.

Turning to this clone: Its antigen is not yet known. It has no much larger one-base neighbor in the sample; base qualities were not kept.

Vitiligo was considered stable when no change in lesions had been observed over the previous 6 months. To qualify as stable, patients additionally needed to show no confetti depigmentation, which is a clinical sign of active vitiligo. Patients who had been treated within the previous three months were excluded. PBMCs were isolated from heparinized blood by Ficoll density gradient centrifugation and then flash-frozen. Recombination joined TRBV18 with TRBJ2-5; 11 nucleotides in the junction match TRBD2. The TCR was taken from a male donor with vitiligo. Sequencing was performed on blood. The sequence in DNA is TGTGCCAGCTCACCCGAATTTCGACTAGCGGGGTTCCAAGAGACCCAGTACTTC. This is translated as CASSPEFRLAGFQETQYF.